The 30 T cell receptor beta chains presented below share a single source sample, sequenced in a study of OX40 agonist ivuxolimab in advanced cancers. Assay used: immunoSEQ multiplex PCR; TCRdb lists only in-frame clones, some missing. The sample records tens of thousands of clones, around 86% being singletons. The starting material was CD4+ or CD8+ T cells sorted from blood, obtained in a trial of the OX40 agonist ivuxolimab. The source is an adult with an advanced solid tumor such as melanoma, head and neck, liver or kidney cancer.

The rearrangement uses TRBV19 and TRBJ2-6; D unresolved. V lost 5 bases and J lost 1, with 9 bases in between. Looked up from germline, CDR1 is LNHDA and CDR2 is SQIVND (reference sequence). CDR3 length: 15 amino acids. The DNA for the CDR3 is TGTGCCAGTAGTTTCCGAGAGTCTGGGGCCAACGTCCTGACTTTC. This translates into CASSFRESGANVLTF.

The CDR3 here is CASSMRLLYEQYF. The CDR3 DNA is TGTGCCAGTAGTATGAGACTCCTCTACGAGCAGTACTTC. V is TRBV19 and J is TRBJ2-7; no definite D call. V shed 3 bases and J shed 3 bases, with 9 bases lying between them. The CDR3 is 13 residues long. The germline CDR1 and CDR2 sequences are LNHDA and SQIVND (reference sequence).

This sequence joins TRBV19 and TRBJ2-1; a weak D match, TRBD2 (5 bases). CDR1 and CDR2 (germline): LNHDA, SQIVND (reference sequence). The V end was cut by 10 bases, the J end by 7 bases, with 20 bases between. The CDR3 loop spans 14 amino acids. CDR3 sequence reads: CATTDLGGRNEQFF. The CDR3 DNA sequence: TGTGCCACTACGGACCTTGGAGGTAGGAATGAGCAGTTCTTC.

The chain employs TRBV29-1 and TRBJ2-1; D gene ambiguous. The CDR3 is 10 amino acids. Trimming took off 3 bases at V and 8 bases at J, with 5 bases between the two ends. Per germline, CDR1 SQVTM and CDR2 ANQGSEA. CDR3 residues: CSVDVDEQFF. The CDR3 nucleotides are TGCAGCGTTGACGTCGATGAGCAGTTCTTC.

The chain links TRBV7-3 to TRBJ2-6, with a possible D match to TRBD1 (6 bases). This CDR3 contains 15 residues. CDR1 and CDR2 from the germline V gene are SGHTA and FQGTGA. V lost 8 bases and J lost 0, with 11 bases in between. The CDR3 spells CASGRGTSGANVLTF. The CDR3, as DNA: TGTGCCAGCGGTAGGGGGACCTCTGGGGCCAACGTCCTGACTTTC.

The chain uses TRBV11-3 and TRBJ2-1, with D maybe TRBD2 (6 bases). The V end was cut by 0 bases, the J end by 0 bases, with 9 bases between. The CDR3 contains 16 residues. Germline CDR1 is SGHNT and CDR2 is YENEEA. The CDR3: CASSLDGGSSYNEQFF. As DNA, the CDR3 is TGTGCCAGCAGCTTAGATGGGGGGAGCTCCTACAATGAGCAGTTCTTC.

The chain has TRBV7-3 and TRBJ1-2; a possible D gene is TRBD1 (5 bases). This CDR3 has 14 amino acids. Germline V CDR1 and CDR2: SGHTA, FQGTGA. Trimming pared 5 bases from V and 3 bases from J, leaving 13 bases between. The CDR3 loop is CASSPSGNDYGYTF. The CDR3 DNA follows: TGTGCCAGCAGCCCCTCAGGGAACGACTATGGCTACACCTTC.

The chain has TRBV5-1 and TRBJ2-7, with a weak D call TRBD2 (5 bases). The CDR3 totals 14 residues. CDR1 and CDR2 from the germline V gene are SGHRS and YFSETQ. Trimming shortened V by 1 base and J by 5 bases, and 13 bases separated the two germline ends. The CDR3 loop is CASSLFPAVNEQYF. The CDR3, as DNA: TGCGCCAGCAGCTTGTTCCCAGCGGTAAACGAGCAGTACTTC.

The J gene is TRBJ1-1, the V gene TRBV5-1; no definite D call. Trimming pared 4 bases from V and 2 bases from J, leaving 15 bases between. The CDR3 contains 15 residues. Germline CDR1 and CDR2: SGHRS and YFSETQ. The CDR3 region has the DNA TGCGCCAGCAGCCTCTTGGGTGGGTCCAACACTGAAGCTTTCTTT. The encoded protein is CASSLLGGSNTEAFF. The full variable domain, its missing parts supplied by reference TRBV5-1 and TRBJ1-1, is KAGVTQTPRYLIKTRGQQVTLSCSPISGHRSVSWYQQTPGQGLQFLFEYFSETQRNKGNFPGRFSGRQFSNSRSEMNVSTLELGDSALYLCASSLLGGSNTEAFFGQGTRLTVV.

The chain employs TRBV5-4 and TRBJ2-5; D might be TRBD1 or TRBD2, each matching 5 bases. The CDR3 is 16 amino acids. Trimming removed 0 bases at V and 4 bases at J, with 16 bases between. CDR1 and CDR2 (germline): SGHNT, YYREEE (reference sequence). This CDR3 is CASSLAGTVGVETQYF. Written as DNA, the CDR3 is TGTGCCAGCAGCTTGGCCGGGACCGTTGGAGTAGAGACCCAGTACTTC.

This chain uses TRBV6-4 with TRBJ2-7; D not certain. Trimming stripped 5 bases from V and 3 bases from J, with 14 bases between. Per the germline V gene, CDR1 is MRHNA and CDR2 is SNTAGT. The CDR3 spans 14 residues. CDR3 residues: CASSPNLWGYEQYF. For the CDR3, the DNA is TGTGCCAGCAGTCCCAATCTGTGGGGCTACGAGCAGTACTTC.

The chain couples TRBV28 to TRBJ1-3; D perhaps matches TRBD1 (6 bases). Germline CDR1 reads MDHEN; CDR2 reads SYDVKM. The CDR3 extends over 15 amino acids. V was cut by 3 bases and J by 1 base, with 10 bases left in between. The CDR3 DNA is TGTGCCAGCAGTTTGGAACAGGGATCTGGAAACACCATATATTTT. Translation: CASSLEQGSGNTIYF.

A single count supports this clone. The gene calls are TRBV5-1 and TRBJ2-1; D is perhaps TRBD1 (6 bases). V gave up 2 bases and J gave up 0 bases, with 9 bases separating them. This CDR3 spans 15 amino acids. The germline V gene encodes CDR1 SGHRS and CDR2 YFSETQ. CDR3 loop: CASSLGQYSYNEQFF. The CDR3 DNA reads TGCGCCAGCAGCTTAGGACAGTACTCCTACAATGAGCAGTTCTTC. Complete variable domain (other parts from reference TRBV5-1 and TRBJ2-1): KAGVTQTPRYLIKTRGQQVTLSCSPISGHRSVSWYQQTPGQGLQFLFEYFSETQRNKGNFPGRFSGRQFSNSRSEMNVSTLELGDSALYLCASSLGQYSYNEQFFGPGTRLTVL.

The V gene is TRBV28, the J gene TRBJ2-7; 8 positions match TRBD1. J lost 4 bases, V lost 3 bases, and 11 bases had no gene match. Germline CDR1 is MDHEN and CDR2 is SYDVKM. The CDR3 is 16 residues long. CDR3 protein: CASSFPRDRTKYEQYF. For the CDR3, the DNA is TGTGCCAGCAGTTTTCCGCGGGACAGGACGAAATACGAGCAGTACTTC.

This chain joins TRBV28 and TRBJ1-5; 8 nucleotides match TRBD1. CDR3 length: 17 amino acids. Germline V CDR1 and CDR2: MDHEN, SYDVKM. V was clipped by 6 bases and J by 7 bases; unmatched bases: 17. The CDR3 DNA sequence: TGTGCCAGCAGCCCAATTTCTTTCGACAGGGGCGGCCAGCCCCAGCATTTT. Translating it yields CASSPISFDRGGQPQHF.

This sequence joins TRBV28 and TRBJ1-5, with D perhaps TRBD1 (6 bases). V was trimmed by 7 bases and J by 0 bases, leaving 13 bases between them. CDR3 length: 15 amino acids. Germline V lookup: CDR1 MDHEN, CDR2 SYDVKM. In DNA form, the CDR3 reads TGTGCCAGCACCTCAGGGGTTCGTAGCAATCAGCCCCAGCATTTT. As protein: CASTSGVRSNQPQHF.

This chain uses TRBV7-9 with TRBJ2-7; D possibly corresponds to TRBD2 (5 bases). With 2 bases removed from V and 0 bases from J, the gap between germline ends came to 17 bases. CDR1 and CDR2 from the germline V gene are SEHNR and FQNEAQ (reference sequence). The CDR3 runs to 17 residues. CDR3 amino acids: CASSLWASGMNSYEQYF. The CDR3 DNA sequence: TGTGCCAGCAGCTTATGGGCCTCCGGGATGAACTCCTACGAGCAGTACTTC.

V is TRBV15 and J is TRBJ2-2; TRBD1 agrees at 8 bases. CDR1 and CDR2 (germline): LNHNV, YYDKDF (reference sequence). The CDR3 runs 14 residues. Germline trimming cut 7 bases from V and 3 bases from J; bases unmatched to any gene: 4. The CDR3 is CATKDRAHTGELFF. In nucleotides, the CDR3 is TGTGCCACCAAGGACAGGGCTCACACCGGGGAGCTGTTTTTT.

The genes are TRBV7-9 and TRBJ2-7; D is perhaps TRBD1 (6 bases). CDR1 and CDR2 (germline): SEHNR, FQNEAQ (reference sequence). The ends were cut back, 5 bases at V and 0 bases at J, with 14 bases in the middle. The CDR3 totals 15 residues. In DNA, the CDR3 is TGTGCCAGCAGCCATAGGACAGCGAGCTCCTACGAGCAGTACTTC. Protein: CASSHRTASSYEQYF.

The rearrangement uses TRBV29-1 and TRBJ1-1; D is unclear. This CDR3 contains 11 residues. V was shortened by 5 bases and J by 3 bases, with 7 bases between the two germline ends. CDR1 SQVTM and CDR2 ANQGSEA come from the germline V gene. The CDR3 nucleotides read TGCAGCGTTTTTTCGGACACTGAAGCTTTCTTT. It codes for CSVFSDTEAFF.

Only one count was recorded for this clone. V and J are TRBV6-5 and TRBJ2-7, with 9 bases matching TRBD2. Germline V gene sequence: CDR1 MNHEY, CDR2 SVGAGI. This CDR3 is 14 amino acids long. With V trimmed by 6 bases and J by 7 bases, 10 bases remained unmatched. The CDR3 reads CASSSGGRAREQYF. The CDR3 DNA reads as TGTGCCAGCAGCTCTGGCGGGAGGGCGAGGGAGCAGTACTTC.

The rearrangement joins TRBV11-1 to TRBJ2-7; D is unclear. With 3 bases removed from V and 2 bases from J, the gap between germline ends came to 17 bases. Germline assignment: CDR1 SGHAT and CDR2 FQDESV (reference sequence). The CDR3 has 16 amino acids. CDR3 sequence: CASSFGGNGETYEQYF. Here the CDR3 DNA reads TGTGCCAGCAGCTTCGGCGGAAACGGCGAGACCTACGAGCAGTACTTC.

This sequence joins TRBV29-1 and TRBJ2-3, with 8 positions matching TRBD2. V lost 4 bases and J lost 4; bases outside the gene matches: 1. The V gene's germline CDR1 is SQVTM and CDR2 ANQGSEA. The CDR3 contains 12 residues. The CDR3 loop reads CSVVGGADTQYF. The CDR3, as DNA: TGCAGCGTTGTCGGGGGGGCAGATACGCAGTATTTT.

The chain joins TRBV12-5 to TRBJ2-1; TRBD1 matches 7 bases. Germline CDR1 reads LGHNT; CDR2 reads FRNRAP. J was trimmed by 6 bases and V by 6 bases; bases with no gene match: 8. The CDR3 has 14 amino acids. The CDR3 bases are TGTGCTAGTGGCGACAGGGTGGGTATCAATGAGCAGTTCTTC. As protein: CASGDRVGINEQFF.

This clone was recorded once. The chain combines TRBV7-3 with TRBJ2-4; the D gene could be TRBD1 or TRBD2 (5 bases each). CDR1 is SGHTA, CDR2 FQGTGA, per germline. V gave up 5 bases and J gave up 0 bases, with 14 bases separating them. The CDR3 contains 16 residues. The CDR3 is CASSPGTNLAKNIQYF. The CDR3 nucleotides are TGTGCCAGCAGCCCGGGGACGAATCTAGCCAAAAACATTCAGTACTTC.

The chain recombines TRBV7-2 with TRBJ1-1; D remains unclear. The germline gives CDR1 SGHTA, CDR2 FQGNSA. The CDR3 is 14 residues long. V lost 5 bases and J 4 bases, leaving 14 bases between the germline ends. CDR3 region: CASSPYALITEAFF. As DNA, the CDR3 is TGTGCCAGCAGCCCTTATGCGCTTATCACTGAAGCTTTCTTT.

This sequence joins TRBV20-1 and TRBJ2-5; a weak D match, TRBD1 (5 bases). The V gene lost 4 bases and the J gene lost 10 bases, with 10 bases spanning the gap. CDR1 is DFQATT and CDR2 is SNEGSKA in the germline V gene (reference sequence). CDR3 length: 10 amino acids. In nucleotides, the CDR3 is TGCAGTGCTACCGTAGGGGTCCAGTACTTC. It specifies CSATVGVQYF.

The chain joins TRBV7-9 to TRBJ2-7; no clear D gene. V shed 0 bases and J shed 9 bases, with 18 bases lying between them. This CDR3 is 15 amino acids long. Germline V lookup: CDR1 SEHNR, CDR2 FQNEAQ (reference sequence). CDR3 nucleotides: TGTGCCAGCAGCTTAGCGGTGCGGCAGCCCGCACGGCAGTACTTC. Translation gives CASSLAVRQPARQYF. The complete variable domain, with remaining parts taken from reference TRBV7-9 and TRBJ2-7, reads DTGVSQNPRHKITKRGQNVTFRCDPISEHNRLYWYRQTLGQGPEFLTYFQNEAQLEKSRLLSDRFSAERPKGSFSTLEIQRTEQGDSAMYLCASSLAVRQPARQYFGPGTRLTVT.

This chain connects TRBV5-4 to TRBJ2-7; D is unclear. This CDR3 has 12 amino acids. With 4 bases removed from V and 6 bases from J, the gap between germline ends came to 11 bases. The V gene's germline CDR1 is SGHNT and CDR2 YYREEE (reference sequence). The CDR3: CASSPLLGEQYF. CDR3 sequence (DNA): TGTGCCAGCAGCCCTTTGCTGGGCGAGCAGTACTTC.

The genes are TRBV18 and TRBJ1-1; D unclear. The ends were cut back, 2 bases at V and 4 bases at J, with 5 bases in the middle. The CDR3 is made up of 12 amino acids. Germline V lookup: CDR1 KGHSH, CDR2 LQKENI. CDR3 region: CASSPDTTEAFF. CDR3 nucleotides: TGTGCCAGCTCACCAGATACCACTGAAGCTTTCTTT. Using reference TRBV18 and TRBJ1-1 for the parts outside the CDR3, the full variable domain is NAGVMQNPRHLVRRRGQEARLRCSPMKGHSHVYWYRQLPEEGLKFMVYLQKENIIDESGMPKERFSAEFPKEGPSILRIQQVVRGDSAAYFCASSPDTTEAFFGQGTRLTVV.